Listed below are T cell receptor beta chains from one sample, sequenced in a study of blood T cell repertoires in COVID-19. Clones were sequenced by immunoSEQ multiplex PCR, and TCRdb holds only the in-frame ones, with some missing. The data contain approximately 390,000 clones, 90% of them singletons. The sequencing sample was made of peripheral blood. Receptors originate from a man aged 18 to 30 with active or convalescent COVID-19. Both conserved end residues are part of each CDR3. Fields, in order: D gene, V gene, J gene, clone size, CDR3 protein, CDR3 DNA. A D gene is named only where the DNA matches it firmly. Size tells how often a clone was seen (once, few, many) or the class of an expanded clone, and some rows leave it out.

D gene: .
V gene: TRBV3-1/TRBV3-2
J gene: TRBJ1-6
clone size: once
CDR3 protein: CASSQKEGLNSPLHF
CDR3 DNA: TGTGCCAGCAGCCAAAAGGAGGGATTAAATTCACCCCTCCACTTT

D gene: TRBD2
V gene: TRBV6-6
J gene: TRBJ2-7
clone size: few
CDR3 protein: CASQRGQIYEQYF
CDR3 DNA: TGTGCCAGTCAGCGGGGGCAAATCTACGAGCAGTACTTC

D gene: TRBD1
V gene: TRBV5-4
J gene: TRBJ1-4
clone size: .
CDR3 protein: CASSTQDRGLEKLFF
CDR3 DNA: TGTGCCAGCAGCACCCAGGACAGGGGGCTTGAAAAACTGTTTTTT

D gene: .
V gene: TRBV4-2
J gene: TRBJ2-3
clone size: once
CDR3 protein: CASSQAGGPDTQYF
CDR3 DNA: TGTGCCAGCAGCCAAGCGGGGGGCCCAGATACGCAGTATTTT

D gene: TRBD1
V gene: TRBV10-3
J gene: TRBJ1-2
clone size: .
CDR3 protein: CAISESTGVGGYTF
CDR3 DNA: TGTGCCATCAGTGAGTCAACAGGGGTGGGCGGCTACACCTTC

D gene: TRBD2
V gene: TRBV23-1
J gene: TRBJ2-7
clone size: .
CDR3 protein: CASGLGLAYF
CDR3 DNA: TGCGCCAGCGGATTAGGACTAGCGTACTTC

D gene: .
V gene: TRBV5-1
J gene: TRBJ1-1
clone size: .
CDR3 protein: CASSLSLAGSTEAFF
CDR3 DNA: TGCGCCAGCAGCTTGTCCCTTGCGGGGAGCACTGAAGCTTTCTTT

D gene: TRBD1
V gene: TRBV5-1
J gene: TRBJ1-2
clone size: .
CDR3 protein: CASSLNRGDGYTF
CDR3 DNA: TGCGCCAGCAGCTTGAACAGGGGGGATGGCTACACCTTC

D gene: TRBD1
V gene: TRBV28
J gene: TRBJ2-7
clone size: .
CDR3 protein: CASRNSGQTYEQYF
CDR3 DNA: TGTGCCAGCAGGAACTCGGGACAGACCTACGAGCAGTACTTC

D gene: TRBD2
V gene: TRBV28
J gene: TRBJ2-1
clone size: once
CDR3 protein: CASSPPRGLAVEQFF
CDR3 DNA: TGTGCCAGCAGTCCGCCCCGTGGACTAGCAGTTGAGCAGTTCTTC

D gene: TRBD2
V gene: TRBV3-1/TRBV3-2
J gene: TRBJ2-7
clone size: once
CDR3 protein: CASSQSGGGLEQYF
CDR3 DNA: TGTGCCAGCAGCCAAAGCGGGGGGGGACTCGAGCAGTACTTC

D gene: TRBD2
V gene: TRBV28
J gene: TRBJ2-1
clone size: .
CDR3 protein: CASSLIAGGPSDNEQFF
CDR3 DNA: TGTGCCAGCAGTTTAATAGCGGGGGGGCCGTCGGATAATGAGCAGTTCTTC

D gene: .
V gene: TRBV9
J gene: TRBJ2-2
clone size: .
CDR3 protein: CASSVSANTGELFF
CDR3 DNA: TGTGCCAGCAGCGTCAGTGCGAACACCGGGGAGCTGTTTTTT

D gene: TRBD2
V gene: TRBV24-1
J gene: TRBJ2-7
clone size: .
CDR3 protein: CATSEAGGLEQYF
CDR3 DNA: TGTGCCACCAGTGAAGCGGGGGGGCTCGAGCAGTACTTC

D gene: TRBD1
V gene: TRBV28
J gene: TRBJ1-6
clone size: .
CDR3 protein: CASSLRQGGSPLHF
CDR3 DNA: TGTGCCAGCAGTTTACGCCAGGGGGGCTCACCCCTCCACTTT

D gene: TRBD2
V gene: TRBV6-5
J gene: TRBJ2-1
clone size: .
CDR3 protein: CASGAPGLAIYEQFF
CDR3 DNA: TGTGCCAGCGGCGCTCCGGGACTAGCGATCTATGAGCAGTTCTTC

D gene: .
V gene: TRBV7-7
J gene: TRBJ1-3
clone size: .
CDR3 protein: CASSLAGDIGNTIYF
CDR3 DNA: TGTGCCAGCAGCTTAGCGGGGGACATAGGAAACACCATATATTTT

D gene: .
V gene: TRBV28
J gene: TRBJ1-6
clone size: .
CDR3 protein: CASNRGGSRSPLHF
CDR3 DNA: TGTGCCAGCAATCGAGGAGGAAGCCGATCACCCCTCCACTTT

D gene: TRBD2
V gene: TRBV27
J gene: TRBJ2-1
clone size: .
CDR3 protein: CASSNGGGYNEQFF
CDR3 DNA: TGTGCCAGCAGTAACGGCGGGGGCTACAATGAGCAGTTCTTC

D gene: .
V gene: TRBV11-3
J gene: TRBJ2-3
clone size: .
CDR3 protein: CASSFGSLPTDTQYF
CDR3 DNA: TGTGCCAGCAGCTTCGGGAGTTTACCCACAGATACGCAGTATTTT

D gene: .
V gene: TRBV4-3
J gene: TRBJ2-1
clone size: .
CDR3 protein: CASSQDQELTSSYNEQFF
CDR3 DNA: TGCGCCAGCAGCCAAGATCAAGAGCTAACGAGCTCCTACAATGAGCAGTTCTTC

D gene: TRBD1
V gene: TRBV7-2
J gene: TRBJ2-1
clone size: .
CDR3 protein: CASSSGTGGILNEQFF
CDR3 DNA: TGTGCCAGCAGCTCCGGGACAGGGGGAATCCTAAATGAGCAGTTCTTC

D gene: .
V gene: TRBV7-6
J gene: TRBJ1-5
clone size: .
CDR3 protein: CASSSGVQDSNQPQHF
CDR3 DNA: TGTGCCAGCAGCTCAGGGGTACAGGATAGCAATCAGCCCCAGCATTTT

D gene: TRBD2
V gene: TRBV6-2/TRBV6-3
J gene: TRBJ2-2
clone size: .
CDR3 protein: CASSYGAGGRTGELFF
CDR3 DNA: TGTGCCAGCAGTTACGGTGCGGGGGGGCGTACCGGGGAGCTGTTTTTT

D gene: TRBD1
V gene: TRBV6-1
J gene: TRBJ1-2
clone size: .
CDR3 protein: CASSEAVTGANYGYTF
CDR3 DNA: TGTGCCAGCAGTGAAGCGGTGACAGGGGCAAACTATGGCTACACCTTC

D gene: .
V gene: TRBV6-5
J gene: TRBJ1-2
clone size: .
CDR3 protein: CASTQGWYGYTF
CDR3 DNA: TGTGCCAGCACCCAGGGGTGGTATGGCTACACCTTC

D gene: .
V gene: TRBV6-2/TRBV6-3
J gene: TRBJ1-4
clone size: .
CDR3 protein: CASSYDNGKLFF
CDR3 DNA: TGTGCCAGCAGTTACGACAATGGAAAACTGTTTTTT

D gene: TRBD1
V gene: TRBV9
J gene: TRBJ1-3
clone size: .
CDR3 protein: CASSVGQGAAGNTIYF
CDR3 DNA: TGTGCCAGCAGCGTAGGACAGGGGGCTGCTGGAAACACCATATATTTT

D gene: .
V gene: TRBV4-3
J gene: TRBJ1-5
clone size: .
CDR3 protein: CASSPSGHQPQHF
CDR3 DNA: TGCGCCAGCAGTCCTAGCGGGCATCAGCCCCAGCATTTT

D gene: TRBD1
V gene: TRBV28
J gene: TRBJ1-2
clone size: .
CDR3 protein: CASSPGQGYGYTF
CDR3 DNA: TGTGCCAGCAGTCCAGGACAGGGCTACGGCTACACCTTC

D gene: .
V gene: TRBV5-1
J gene: TRBJ2-5
clone size: .
CDR3 protein: CASSTRTGEETQYF
CDR3 DNA: TGCGCCAGCAGCACCCGGACGGGGGAGGAGACCCAGTACTTC

D gene: .
V gene: TRBV2
J gene: TRBJ1-6
clone size: .
CDR3 protein: CASNPWRVDSPLHF
CDR3 DNA: TGTGCCAGCAACCCCTGGAGGGTCGATTCACCCCTCCACTTT

D gene: TRBD2
V gene: TRBV4-1
J gene: TRBJ2-3
clone size: .
CDR3 protein: CASSQGVAGGSDTQYF
CDR3 DNA: TGCGCCAGCAGCCAAGGGGTAGCGGGGGGGTCAGATACGCAGTATTTT

D gene: TRBD1
V gene: TRBV5-1
J gene: TRBJ1-1
clone size: .
CDR3 protein: CASSPKGAVTEAFF
CDR3 DNA: TGCGCCAGCAGCCCGAAGGGGGCTGTCACTGAAGCTTTCTTT

D gene: .
V gene: TRBV28
J gene: TRBJ1-5
clone size: .
CDR3 protein: CASSRPDSAVLNHPQHF
CDR3 DNA: TGTGCCAGCAGTCGACCAGACAGCGCCGTCCTTAATCACCCCCAGCATTTT

D gene: .
V gene: TRBV7-9
J gene: TRBJ1-1
clone size: .
CDR3 protein: CASSLVPGTEAFF
CDR3 DNA: TGTGCCAGCAGCTTAGTGCCGGGGACTGAAGCTTTCTTT

D gene: TRBD1
V gene: TRBV27
J gene: TRBJ1-1
clone size: .
CDR3 protein: CASIKSPGQAGTEAFF
CDR3 DNA: TGTGCCAGCATCAAGTCTCCGGGACAGGCGGGAACTGAAGCTTTCTTT

D gene: TRBD2
V gene: TRBV4-3
J gene: TRBJ2-1
clone size: .
CDR3 protein: CASSHTIAGSSYNEQFF
CDR3 DNA: TGCGCCAGCAGCCACACTATAGCGGGAAGCTCCTACAATGAGCAGTTCTTC

D gene: .
V gene: TRBV6-2/TRBV6-3
J gene: TRBJ1-2
clone size: .
CDR3 protein: CASSPGTSGGYTF
CDR3 DNA: TGTGCCAGCAGTCCCGGGACATCGGGTGGCTACACCTTC

D gene: .
V gene: TRBV7-9
J gene: TRBJ1-6
clone size: .
CDR3 protein: CASSLSLDRPTPLHF
CDR3 DNA: TGTGCCAGCAGCTTATCGCTTGACAGGCCCACACCCCTCCACTTT

D gene: .
V gene: TRBV30
J gene: TRBJ1-1
clone size: .
CDR3 protein: CAWRTVMNTEAFF
CDR3 DNA: TGTGCCTGGAGAACAGTGATGAACACTGAAGCTTTCTTT

D gene: .
V gene: TRBV28
J gene: TRBJ2-1
clone size: once
CDR3 protein: CASRRDPDGGNEQFF
CDR3 DNA: TGTGCCAGCAGGCGGGACCCCGACGGCGGCAATGAGCAGTTCTTC

D gene: TRBD1
V gene: TRBV5-6
J gene: TRBJ2-7
clone size: .
CDR3 protein: CASSSTRDRGDYTYEQYF
CDR3 DNA: TGTGCCAGCAGCTCCACCCGGGACAGGGGGGACTACACCTACGAGCAGTACTTC

D gene: TRBD2
V gene: TRBV28
J gene: TRBJ2-3
clone size: .
CDR3 protein: CASRSPGLAIYTQYF
CDR3 DNA: TGTGCCAGCAGATCACCGGGACTAGCGATATATACGCAGTATTTT

D gene: .
V gene: TRBV27
J gene: TRBJ1-4
clone size: .
CDR3 protein: CAHISGRPLNEKLFF
CDR3 DNA: TGTGCCCACATATCCGGGAGACCCTTGAATGAAAAACTGTTTTTT

D gene: TRBD1
V gene: TRBV18
J gene: TRBJ2-2
clone size: .
CDR3 protein: CASSRDRGLTGELFF
CDR3 DNA: TGTGCCAGCTCACGAGACAGGGGGCTAACCGGGGAGCTGTTTTTT